This TCR beta chain was sequenced for a study of OX40 agonist ivuxolimab in advanced cancers. About the study: Ivuxolimab, which is an agonistic anti-OX40 (CD134) antibody, was administered to the patients.

With regard to this clone: No antigen is known for it.

Germline CDR1 is SGHTA and CDR2 is FQGTGA. The V segment lost 2 bases and the J segment 5 bases; nucleotides outside the gene matches: 4. The CDR3 consists of 15 residues. General study points: At doses 0.1 to 3.0 mg/kg, CD4+ and CD8+ clones expanded. On average, a greater number of expanded clones characterised CD8+ T cells relative to CD4+. Several nonresponders also turned out to have low normalized T-cell clonal expansion.

Generated by immunoSEQ multiplex PCR, the TCRdb table keeps only in-frame clones and is missing some. This repertoire shows 35,000 to 45,000 clones, about 79% found once; its top ten account for 20% to 25%. V usage is TRBV7-3 and J usage is TRBJ2-7; 12 nucleotides align to TRBD1. The sample here was CD4+ or CD8+ T cells sorted from blood, taken in a trial of the OX40 agonist ivuxolimab. The receptor was derived from an adult with an advanced solid tumor such as melanoma, head and neck, liver or kidney cancer. CDR3 amino acids: CASSLWGTGGDEQYF. CDR3 DNA: TGTGCCAGCAGCTTATGGGGGACAGGGGGCGACGAGCAGTACTTC.